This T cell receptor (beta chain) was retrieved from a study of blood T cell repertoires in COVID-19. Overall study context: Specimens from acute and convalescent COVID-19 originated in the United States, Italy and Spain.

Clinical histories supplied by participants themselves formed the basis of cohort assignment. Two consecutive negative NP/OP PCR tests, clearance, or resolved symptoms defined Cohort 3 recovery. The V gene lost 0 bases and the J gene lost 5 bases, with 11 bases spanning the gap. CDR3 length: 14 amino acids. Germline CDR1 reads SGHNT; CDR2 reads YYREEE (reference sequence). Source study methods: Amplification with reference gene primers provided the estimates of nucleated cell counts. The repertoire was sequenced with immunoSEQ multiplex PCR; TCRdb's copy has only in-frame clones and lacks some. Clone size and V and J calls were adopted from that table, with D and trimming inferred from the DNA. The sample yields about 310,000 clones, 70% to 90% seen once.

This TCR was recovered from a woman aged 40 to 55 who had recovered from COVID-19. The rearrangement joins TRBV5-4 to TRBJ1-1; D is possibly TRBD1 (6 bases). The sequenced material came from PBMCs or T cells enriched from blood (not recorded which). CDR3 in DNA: TGTGCCAGCAGCTTGGAAACTCAGGGGACTGAAGCTTTCTTT. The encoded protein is CASSLETQGTEAFF.